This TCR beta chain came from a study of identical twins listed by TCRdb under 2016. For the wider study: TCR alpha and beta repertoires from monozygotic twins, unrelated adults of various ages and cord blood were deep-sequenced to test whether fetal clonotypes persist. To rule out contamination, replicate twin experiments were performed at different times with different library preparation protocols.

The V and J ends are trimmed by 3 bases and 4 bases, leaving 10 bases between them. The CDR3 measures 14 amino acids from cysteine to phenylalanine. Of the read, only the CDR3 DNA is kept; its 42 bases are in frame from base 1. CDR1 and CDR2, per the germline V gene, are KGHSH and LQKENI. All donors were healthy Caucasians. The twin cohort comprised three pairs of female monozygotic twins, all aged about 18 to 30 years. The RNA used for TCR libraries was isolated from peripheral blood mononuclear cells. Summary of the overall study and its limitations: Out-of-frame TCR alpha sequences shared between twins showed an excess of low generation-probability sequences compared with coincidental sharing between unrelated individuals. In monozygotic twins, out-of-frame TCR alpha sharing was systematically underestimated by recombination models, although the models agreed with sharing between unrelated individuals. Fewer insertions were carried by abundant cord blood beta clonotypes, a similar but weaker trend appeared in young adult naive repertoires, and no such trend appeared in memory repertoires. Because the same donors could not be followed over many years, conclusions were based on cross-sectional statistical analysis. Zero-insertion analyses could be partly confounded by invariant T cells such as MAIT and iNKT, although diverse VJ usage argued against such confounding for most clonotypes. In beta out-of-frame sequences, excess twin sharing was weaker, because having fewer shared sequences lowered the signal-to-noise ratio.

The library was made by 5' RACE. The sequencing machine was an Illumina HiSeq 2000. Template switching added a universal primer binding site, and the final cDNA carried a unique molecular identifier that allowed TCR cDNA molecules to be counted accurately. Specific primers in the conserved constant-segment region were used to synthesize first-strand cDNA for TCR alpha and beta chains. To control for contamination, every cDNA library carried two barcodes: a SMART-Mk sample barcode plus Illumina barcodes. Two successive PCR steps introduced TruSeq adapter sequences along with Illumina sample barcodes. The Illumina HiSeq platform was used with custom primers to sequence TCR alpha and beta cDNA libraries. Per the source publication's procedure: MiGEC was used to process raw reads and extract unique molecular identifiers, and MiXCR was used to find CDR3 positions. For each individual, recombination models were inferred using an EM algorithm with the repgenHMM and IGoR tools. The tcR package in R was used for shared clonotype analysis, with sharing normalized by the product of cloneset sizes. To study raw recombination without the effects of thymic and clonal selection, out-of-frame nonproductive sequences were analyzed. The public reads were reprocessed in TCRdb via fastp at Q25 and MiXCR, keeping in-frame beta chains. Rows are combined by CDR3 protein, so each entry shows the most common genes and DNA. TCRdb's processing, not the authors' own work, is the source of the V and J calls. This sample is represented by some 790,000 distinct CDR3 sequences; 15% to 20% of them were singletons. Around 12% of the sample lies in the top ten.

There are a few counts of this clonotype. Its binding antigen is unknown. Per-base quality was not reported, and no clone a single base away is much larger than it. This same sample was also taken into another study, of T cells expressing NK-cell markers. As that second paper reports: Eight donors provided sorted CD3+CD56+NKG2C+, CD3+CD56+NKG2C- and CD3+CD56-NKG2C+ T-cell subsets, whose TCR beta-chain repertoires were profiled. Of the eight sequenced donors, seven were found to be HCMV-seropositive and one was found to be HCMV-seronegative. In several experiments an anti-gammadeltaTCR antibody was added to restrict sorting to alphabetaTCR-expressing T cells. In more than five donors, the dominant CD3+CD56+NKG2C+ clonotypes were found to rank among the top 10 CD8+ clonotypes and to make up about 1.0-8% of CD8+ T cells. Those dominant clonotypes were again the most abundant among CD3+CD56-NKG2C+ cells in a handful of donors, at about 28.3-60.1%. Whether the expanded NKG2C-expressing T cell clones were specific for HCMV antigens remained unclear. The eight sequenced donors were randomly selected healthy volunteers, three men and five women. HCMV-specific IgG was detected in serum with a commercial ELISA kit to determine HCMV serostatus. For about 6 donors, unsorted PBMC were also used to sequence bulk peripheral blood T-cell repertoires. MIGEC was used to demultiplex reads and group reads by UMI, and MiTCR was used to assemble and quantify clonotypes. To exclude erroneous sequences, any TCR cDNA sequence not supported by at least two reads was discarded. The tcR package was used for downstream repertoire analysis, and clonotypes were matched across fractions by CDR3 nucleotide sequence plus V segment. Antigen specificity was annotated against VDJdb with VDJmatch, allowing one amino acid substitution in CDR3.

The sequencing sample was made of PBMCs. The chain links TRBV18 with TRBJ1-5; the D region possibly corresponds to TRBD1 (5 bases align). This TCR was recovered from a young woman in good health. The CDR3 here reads CASSPTTENQPQHF. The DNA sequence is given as TGTGCCAGCTCACCTACGACAGAAAATCAGCCCCAGCATTTT.